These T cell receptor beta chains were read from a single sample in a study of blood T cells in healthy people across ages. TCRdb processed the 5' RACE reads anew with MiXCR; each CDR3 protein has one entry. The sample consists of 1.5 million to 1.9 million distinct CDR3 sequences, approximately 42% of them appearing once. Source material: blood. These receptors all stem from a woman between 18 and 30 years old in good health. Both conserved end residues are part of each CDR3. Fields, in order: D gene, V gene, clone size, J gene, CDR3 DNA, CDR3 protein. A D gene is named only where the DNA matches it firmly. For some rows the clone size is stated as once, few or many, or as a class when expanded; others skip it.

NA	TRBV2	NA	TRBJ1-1	TGTGCCAGCAGTGAGGTGAGAGACACTGAAGCTTTCTTT	CASSEVRDTEAFF
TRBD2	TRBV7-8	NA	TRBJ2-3	TGTGCCAGTGTAATAGCGGGAGTAGGAGATACGCAGTATTTT	CASVIAGVGDTQYF
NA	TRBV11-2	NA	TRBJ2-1	TGTGCCAGCAGGGGACTTCAAGAGACCCAGTTCTTC	CASRGLQETQFF
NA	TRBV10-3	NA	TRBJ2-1	TGTGCCATCAGTGGATTAGACTACCGCTCCTACAATGAGCAGTTCTTC	CAISGLDYRSYNEQFF
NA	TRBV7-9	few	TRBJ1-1	TGTGCCAGCAGCTTAGACCTGGGAAGGACTGAAGCTTTCTTT	CASSLDLGRTEAFF
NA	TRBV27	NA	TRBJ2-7	TGTGCCAGCAGTTTAGACTGGGGGAAGTACGAGCAGTACTTC	CASSLDWGKYEQYF
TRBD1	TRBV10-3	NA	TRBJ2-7	TGTGCCATCAGTGAGCCCCGGACAGGGGGCTACAATGAGCAGTACTTC	CAISEPRTGGYNEQYF
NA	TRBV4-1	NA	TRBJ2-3	TGCGCCAGCAGCCAAGACGGGGGTAGGATTAGCACAGATACGCAGTATTTT	CASSQDGGRISTDTQYF
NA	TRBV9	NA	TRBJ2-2	TGTGCCAGCACCAGAGGCAGGGAAACGAACACCGGGGAGCTGTTTTTT	CASTRGRETNTGELFF
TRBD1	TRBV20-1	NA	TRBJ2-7	TGCAGTGCTAGAAACCGGGACAGTGATTTTCGGGAGCAGTACTTC	CSARNRDSDFREQYF
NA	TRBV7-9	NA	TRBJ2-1	TGTGCCAGCAGCTTAATAGTTGCGTCCCACAATGAGCAGTTCTTC	CASSLIVASHNEQFF
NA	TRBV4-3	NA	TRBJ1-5	TGCGCCAGCAGCCAAGCGGCCTATCAGCCCCAGCATTTT	CASSQAAYQPQHF
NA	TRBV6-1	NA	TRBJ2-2	TGTGCCAGCAGTGATTATCGGGCCACCACCGGGGAGCTGTTTTTT	CASSDYRATTGELFF
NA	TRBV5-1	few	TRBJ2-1	TGCGCCAGCAGCCGTGCACCCACATACAATGAGCAGTTCTTC	CASSRAPTYNEQFF
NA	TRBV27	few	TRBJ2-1	TGTGCCAGCAGTCCCTCCGGCGCGGGTTCGTACAATGAGCAGTTCTTC	CASSPSGAGSYNEQFF
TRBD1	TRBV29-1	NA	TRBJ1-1	TGCAGCGTGCGGACCACAGGGGCCGCGAACACTGAAGCTTTCTTT	CSVRTTGAANTEAFF
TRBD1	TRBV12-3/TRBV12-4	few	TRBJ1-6	TGTGCCAGCAGTTTGGACAGGCCCCTCCACTTT	CASSLDRPLHF
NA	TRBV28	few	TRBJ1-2	TGTGCCAGCAGTCTGCCAGGGGCAGTTGATGGCTACACCTTC	CASSLPGAVDGYTF
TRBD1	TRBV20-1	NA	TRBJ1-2	TGCAGTGCCATCAAAGGGACAGCTTCCTATGGCTACACCTTC	CSAIKGTASYGYTF
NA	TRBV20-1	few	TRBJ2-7	TGCAGTCCACTAGAGTCCGGCACTTACGAGCAGTACTTC	CSPLESGTYEQYF
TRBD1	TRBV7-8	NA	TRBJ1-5	TGTGCCAGCAGCATATACAGGGGGAAAAATCAGCCCCAGCATTTT	CASSIYRGKNQPQHF
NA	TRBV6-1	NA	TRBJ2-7	TGTGCCACAGCGTGGGGGGAGCACTACGAGCAGTACTTC	CATAWGEHYEQYF
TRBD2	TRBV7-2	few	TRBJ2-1	TGTGCCAGCAGCGTAGTGGCGGGGGATGAGCAGTTCTTC	CASSVVAGDEQFF
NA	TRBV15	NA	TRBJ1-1	TGTGCCACCAGCAGTTTCTCCGGAGCTGAAGCTTTCTTT	CATSSFSGAEAFF
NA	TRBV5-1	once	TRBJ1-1	TGCGCCAGCAGTTCCGAGGGCTCCGGGGCTTTCTTT	CASSSEGSGAFF
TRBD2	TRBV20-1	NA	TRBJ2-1	TGCAGTGCCGTAGCGGGAGGGCCGGGTAATGAGCAGTTCTTC	CSAVAGGPGNEQFF
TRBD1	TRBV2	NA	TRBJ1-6	TGTGCCACCACGGGACAGGCCACGGGAGTTCCCCTCCACTTT	CATTGQATGVPLHF
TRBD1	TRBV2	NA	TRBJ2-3	TGTGCCAGCAGTGAAGAGGGGGCGAGCACAGATACGCAGTATTTT	CASSEEGASTDTQYF
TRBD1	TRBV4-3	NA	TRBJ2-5	TGCGCCAGCAGCCTTAGGGGCAGTCAGGGGGCCCAGTACTTC	CASSLRGSQGAQYF
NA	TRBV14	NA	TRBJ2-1	TGTGCCAGCGGCGTCGGGTTCCCCAATGAGCAGTTCTTC	CASGVGFPNEQFF
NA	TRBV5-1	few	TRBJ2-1	TGCGCCAGCAGCCCGCGAGGCGGGGCCCCTAGCTCCTACAATGAGCAGTTCTTC	CASSPRGGAPSSYNEQFF
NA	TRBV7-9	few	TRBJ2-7	TGTGCCAGCAGCTTAGGTGCCAAACTCTCCTACGAGCAGTACTTC	CASSLGAKLSYEQYF
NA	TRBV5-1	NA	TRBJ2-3	TGCGCCAGCAAGACAGACACAGATACGCAGTATTTT	CASKTDTDTQYF
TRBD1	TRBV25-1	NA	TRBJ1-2	TGTGCCAGCAGTGAATGGGAGACAGGGGGCTTCGGCTACACCTTC	CASSEWETGGFGYTF
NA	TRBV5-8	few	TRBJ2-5	TGTGCCAGCAGCCGCGGACAGTCGTTAGAGGAGACCCAGTACTTC	CASSRGQSLEETQYF
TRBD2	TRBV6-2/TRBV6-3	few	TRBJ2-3	TGTGCCAGCAGAAGTGGGACTAGCTCTACGCAGTATTTT	CASRSGTSSTQYF
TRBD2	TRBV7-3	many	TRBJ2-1	TGTGCCAGCAGCTTAAACGGACTAGATATCAATGAGCAGTTCTTC	CASSLNGLDINEQFF
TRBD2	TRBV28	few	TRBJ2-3	TGTGCCAGCAGTTCCTTCGCGGGAGGCACAGATACGCAGTATTTT	CASSSFAGGTDTQYF
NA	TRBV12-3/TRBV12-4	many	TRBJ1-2	TGTGCCAGCAGGCCAACAGGGTTGGGCTATGGCTACACCTTC	CASRPTGLGYGYTF
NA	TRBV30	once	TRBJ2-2	TGTGCCTGGAGTGTAAAGGGTGTCGGGGAGCTGTTTTTT	CAWSVKGVGELFF
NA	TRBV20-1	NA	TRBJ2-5	TGCAGTGCAACACCCTTGGAGACCCAGTACTTC	CSATPLETQYF
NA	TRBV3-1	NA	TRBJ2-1	TGTGCCAGCAGCCACGGGACCAGCAGTTTCAATGAGCAGTTCTTC	CASSHGTSSFNEQFF
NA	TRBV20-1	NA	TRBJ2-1	TGCAGTGCTAGAGACAATAGAGGGATGTACAATGAGCAGTTCTTC	CSARDNRGMYNEQFF
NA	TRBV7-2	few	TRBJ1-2	TGTGCCAGCAGCCTCAGCCCCAGCAACTATGGCTACACCTTC	CASSLSPSNYGYTF
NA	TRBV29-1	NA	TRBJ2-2	TGCAGCGTTAGGCTAAACACCGGGGAGCTGTTTTTT	CSVRLNTGELFF